The clone carrying this T cell receptor (beta chain) was detected ten times or more. No antigen is known for it. This sample was included in a study of regulatory T cells in long-lasting Graves disease. For the study at large: Antithyroid drugs had been given to newly diagnosed Graves' patients for under 3 months. General study points: With approximately 3,000 shared public clonotypes, persistent patients exceeded new patients, who shared over 950.

The TCR beta library used iRepertoire HTBI primers with Arm-PCR amplification of CDR3. TCRdb recomputed calls from the multiplex PCR reads with MiXCR, one row per CDR3 protein. The table shows hundreds of thousands of distinct CDR3 sequences, with 12% occurring only once. The time point is: newly diagnosed GD, antithyroid drugs for less than 3 months. PBMC-derived RNA was used for the TCR library. V lost 7 bases to trimming and J lost 1 base, with 14 bases between them. The CDR3 loop spans 15 amino acids. Per germline, CDR1 KGHSH and CDR2 LQKENI. The sample also formed part of further work on T cells in Graves' hyperthyroidism and ophthalmopathy.

This TCR was recovered from a woman in her 30s with Graves disease. Sequenced here: peripheral blood mononuclear cells (PBMCs), sampled at new diagnosis, from a patient treated with antithyroid drugs. This rearrangement joins TRBV18 to TRBJ2-1; D remains ambiguous. As DNA, the CDR3 is TGTGCCAGCTTGCCCGGAATAGGGTCCTACAATGAGCAGTTCTTC. This gives the protein CASLPGIGSYNEQFF.